These 30 T cell receptor beta chains came from one sample sequenced in a study of cytomegalovirus exposure and HLA in healthy donors (TCRdb year 2017). The library was produced with the immunoSEQ multiplex PCR assay. For the multiplex PCR, a mixture combining 60 forward primers for TCR Vbeta segments and 13 reverse primers for TCR Jbeta segments was used. Not all clones reach the TCRdb copy of this immuneACCESS table, which keeps in-frame sequences only. Checked studies attribute under half of the gap to unresolved V genes and leave the rest unexplained. The sample table lists about 190,000 clones, 65% to 75% of them with a count of one. The ten largest clones capture about 4.4% of the sample. Sequenced sample: PBMCs. The receptor source for this set is a man aged 25 to 40 in good health and CMV-seropositive.

This chain links TRBV30 with TRBJ2-3; 7 nucleotides line up with TRBD2. CDR1 GTSNPN and CDR2 SVGIG come from the germline V gene (reference sequence). The trim removed 0 bases at V and 5 bases at J, leaving 5 bases unmatched. The CDR3 has 14 residues. The CDR3 nucleotides read TGTGCCTGGAGTGTTGGGGGGGATGGAGATACGCAGTATTTT. Its protein product is CAWSVGGDGDTQYF.

This clone was picked up a small number of times. The gene calls are TRBV5-4 and TRBJ1-2; 9 positions agree with TRBD1. V dropped 3 bases and J dropped 7; count of bases not matched to a gene: 7. CDR3 length: 14 residues. Per germline, CDR1 SGHNT and CDR2 YYREEE (reference sequence). The CDR3 here is CASSSRTGVLGYTF. CDR3 in DNA: TGTGCCAGCAGCTCCCGGACAGGGGTACTTGGCTACACCTTC.

The V call is TRBV4-1, the J call TRBJ2-3, with D possibly matching TRBD2 (6 bases). The CDR3 is 14 amino acids. V lost 4 bases, J lost 2 bases, and 10 bases lay in between. Germline-derived CDR1 and CDR2 are MGHRA and YSYEKL. The CDR3 loop reads CASSRDSHTDTQYF. The CDR3 DNA follows: TGCGCCAGCAGCCGGGACTCCCACACAGATACGCAGTATTTT.

V usage is TRBV6-6 and J usage is TRBJ2-7, with 7 bases matching TRBD1. The CDR3 length is 15 residues. Germline V gene data show CDR1 as MNHNY and CDR2 as SVGAGI (reference sequence). The V segment lost 2 bases and the J segment 3 bases; nucleotides outside the gene matches: 7. In nucleotides, the CDR3 is TGTGCCAGCAGTTACGCGACAGGGAGTTTCTACGAGCAGTACTTC. Protein product: CASSYATGSFYEQYF.

V and J are TRBV6-6 and TRBJ2-6, with a tentative D call TRBD1 (5 bases). The CDR3 contains 16 residues. With 5 bases removed from V and 0 bases from J, the gap between germline ends came to 11 bases. Germline assignment: CDR1 MNHNY and CDR2 SVGAGI (reference sequence). For the CDR3, the DNA is TGTGCCAGCAGTAGACAGTCCGCCTCTGGGGCCAACGTCCTGACTTTC. The encoded protein is CASSRQSASGANVLTF.

The J gene is TRBJ2-1, the V gene TRBV18; no definite D call. V was shortened by 3 bases and J by 1 base, with 13 bases between the two germline ends. This CDR3 spans 16 amino acids. The germline V gene encodes CDR1 KGHSH and CDR2 LQKENI. The CDR3 DNA reads TGTGCCAGCTCACCCTCCCCTGGAGTTTCCTACAATGAGCAGTTCTTC. This translates into CASSPSPGVSYNEQFF.

This clone was picked up a small number of times. The chain recombines TRBV29-1 with TRBJ2-3, with 11 bases lining up with TRBD2. CDR3 length: 14 amino acids. The V and J ends lost 5 bases and 3 bases, in that order; junction bases with no gene match: 4. The germline V gene has CDR1 SQVTM and CDR2 ANQGSEA. DNA for the CDR3: TGCAGCGTTCTTCGGACTAGCGGGACAGATACGCAGTATTTT. This sequence encodes CSVLRTSGTDTQYF.

This sequence joins TRBV7-2 and TRBJ2-2; D remains unclear. Germline V CDR1 and CDR2: SGHTA, FQGNSA. The CDR3 is 11 amino acids. Trimming shortened V by 5 bases and J by 5 bases, and 3 bases separated the two germline ends. The DNA for the CDR3 is TGTGCCAGCAGCCCAACCGGGGAGCTGTTTTTT. Its translation is CASSPTGELFF.

CDR3 in amino acids: CASSRDGTYNEQFF. The CDR3 DNA sequence: TGTGCCAGCAGTCGAGATGGTACCTACAATGAGCAGTTCTTC. The rearrangement uses TRBV7-3 and TRBJ2-1; no reliable D call. Germline assignment: CDR1 SGHTA and CDR2 FQGTGA. V was shortened by 6 bases and J by 2 bases, with 11 bases between the two germline ends. CDR3 length: 14 amino acids.

This rearrangement joins TRBV2 to TRBJ2-7; 9 positions match TRBD2. The germline V gene encodes CDR1 SNHLY and CDR2 FYNNEI. The CDR3 runs 15 residues. The V gene end was trimmed by 1 base and the J gene end by 5 bases; junction bases not matched to a gene: 6. CDR3 nucleotides: TGTGCCAGCAGTGAAGACGGACTAGCGACGGACGAGCAGTACTTC. Its protein is CASSEDGLATDEQYF.

The gene calls are TRBV5-5 and TRBJ1-2; 7 nucleotides line up with TRBD1. The CDR3 sequence is 15 residues long. In germline, CDR1 is SGHKS, CDR2 YYEKEE (reference sequence). The ends lost 1 base at V and 7 bases at J; junction bases unmatched: 10. The CDR3: CASSLFPDRELGYTF. The CDR3 DNA reads TGTGCCAGCAGCTTGTTCCCCGACAGGGAACTTGGCTACACCTTC.

About this clone: One end of the junction is discordant with germline, which a read error may explain. The chain joins TRBV27 to TRBJ1-4; maybe TRBD1 (5 bases). The germline CDR1 and CDR2 sequences are MNHEY and SMNVEV (reference sequence). The CDR3 has 17 residues. The CDR3 DNA reads TGTGCCAGCCCTTCTTGTTTAGGCGGGGGGAGTAATGAAAAACCGTTTTTT. Translation gives CASPSCLGGGSNEKPFF.

In this sample, this clone turned up once. This chain uses TRBV15 with TRBJ1-1; D gene ambiguous. CDR1 LNHNV and CDR2 YYDKDF come from the germline V gene (reference sequence). The CDR3 has 15 amino acids. Trimming removed 0 bases at V and 8 bases at J, with 16 bases between. DNA of the CDR3: TGTGCCACCAGCAGAGATACCGAGACCAAGAGGGAAGCTTTCTTT. Protein sequence: CATSRDTETKREAFF.

This clone is a singleton in its sample. J is TRBJ1-2 and V is TRBV15, with 10 bases fitting TRBD1. The ends lost 2 bases at V and 7 bases at J; junction bases unmatched: 10. The germline CDR1 and CDR2 sequences are LNHNV and YYDKDF (reference sequence). The CDR3 length is 16 residues. The CDR3 here is CATSRKTGGALFGYTF. Here the CDR3 DNA reads TGTGCCACCAGCAGAAAGACAGGGGGCGCGTTATTTGGCTACACCTTC. The full variable domain, rest sourced from reference TRBV15 and TRBJ1-2, is DAMVIQNPRYQVTQFGKPVTLSCSQTLNHNVMYWYQQKSSQAPKLLFHYYDKDFNNEADTPDNFQSRRPNTSFCFLDIRSPGLGDTAMYLCATSRKTGGALFGYTFGSGTRLTVV.

CDR3 sequence reads: CASSLRDRVYEQYF. The DNA for the CDR3 is TGTGCCAGCAGCCTTCGGGACAGGGTCTACGAGCAGTACTTC. The V and J genes are TRBV13 and TRBJ2-7; 9 bases align to TRBD1. Germline-derived CDR1 and CDR2 are PRHDT and FYEKMQ (reference sequence). This CDR3 has 14 residues. J gave up 3 bases and V 5 bases, and 5 bases lay outside the gene matches.

This chain joins TRBV5-1 and TRBJ1-3; 7 bases are shared with TRBD1. Germline loops: CDR1 SGHRS, CDR2 YFSETQ. The CDR3 totals 15 residues. V lost 4 bases and J lost 0; bases outside the gene matches: 4. CDR3 loop: CASSAEGASGNTIYF. The DNA for the CDR3 is TGCGCCAGCAGCGCAGAGGGGGCCTCTGGAAACACCATATATTTT.

This clone has just one count. The V gene is TRBV12-5, the J gene TRBJ2-1; D is ambiguous. This CDR3 region has 13 residues. The V gene's germline CDR1 is LGHNT and CDR2 FRNRAP. V was clipped by 7 bases and J by 4 bases, with 11 bases between them. The CDR3 protein is CASARSSYNEQFF. The DNA of the CDR3 is TGTGCTAGTGCCAGGTCCAGTTACAATGAGCAGTTCTTC.

This chain connects TRBV29-1 to TRBJ2-7, with 8 bases identical to TRBD2. Germline assignment: CDR1 SQVTM and CDR2 ANQGSEA. V lost 4 bases, J lost 4 bases, and 6 bases stayed unmatched. The CDR3 consists of 13 residues. The CDR3 loop reads CSVAGLVKYEQYF. The CDR3 DNA reads TGCAGCGTTGCGGGACTAGTGAAGTACGAGCAGTACTTC.

The genes are TRBV11-3 and TRBJ2-2; a possible D gene is TRBD2 (6 bases). Trimming left V 4 bases short and J 7 bases short, with 10 bases between. Germline CDR1 reads SGHNT; CDR2 reads YENEEA. The CDR3 loop spans 13 amino acids. This CDR3 is CASSWGTFGELFF. The CDR3, as DNA: TGTGCCAGCAGCTGGGGGACTTTCGGGGAGCTGTTTTTT.

This clone was counted a single time. V gene TRBV5-8 combines with J gene TRBJ2-1; D is uncertain. The germline V gene encodes CDR1 SGHTS and CDR2 YDEGEE. There are 13 residues in the CDR3. Trimming left V 0 bases short and J 13 bases short, with 14 bases between. CDR3 region: CASSLAAVLSQFF. In nucleotides, the CDR3 is TGTGCCAGCAGCTTGGCCGCGGTCCTGTCCCAGTTCTTC.

The V gene is TRBV28, the J gene TRBJ1-4; the match to TRBD1 covers 7 bases. J gave up 8 bases and V 5 bases, and 11 bases lay outside the gene matches. Germline V gives CDR1 MDHEN, CDR2 SYDVKM. The length of the CDR3 is 15 residues. The CDR3 sequence: CASSPRQGFKEKLFF. CDR3 DNA sequence: TGTGCCAGCAGTCCGCGACAGGGCTTTAAGGAAAAACTGTTTTTT.

The genes are TRBV5-4 and TRBJ1-2; TRBD1 aligns across 9 bases. Germline trimming cut 4 bases from V and 1 base from J; bases unmatched to any gene: 5. This CDR3 contains 15 residues. Germline CDR1 SGHNT, CDR2 YYREEE (reference sequence). The CDR3 loop is CASSIQGAFNYGYTF. The CDR3 DNA reads TGTGCCAGCAGCATACAGGGGGCATTTAACTATGGCTACACCTTC. Together with reference TRBV5-4 and TRBJ1-2, the CDR3 gives the full variable domain: ETGVTQSPTHLIKTRGQQVTLRCSSQSGHNTVSWYQQALGQGPQFIFQYYREEENGRGNFPPRFSGLQFPNYSSELNVNALELDDSALYLCASSIQGAFNYGYTFGSGTRLTVV.

This sequence joins TRBV27 and TRBJ2-7; the match to TRBD1 covers 7 bases. CDR1 and CDR2 from the germline V gene are MNHEY and SMNVEV (reference sequence). The CDR3 has 15 residues. The V gene end was trimmed by 4 bases and the J gene end by 5 bases; junction bases not matched to a gene: 11. The CDR3 DNA follows: TGTGCCAGCAGTTCGAGACAGGGTAGGAGTCACGAGCAGTACTTC. The encoded protein is CASSSRQGRSHEQYF.

The genes are TRBV7-8 and TRBJ2-5; 7 bases agree with TRBD2. With 6 bases clipped from V and 5 bases from J, the junction kept 9 bases outside the gene matches. The CDR3 is 14 amino acids. Per germline, CDR1 SGHVS and CDR2 FQNEAQ. As DNA, the CDR3 is TGTGCCAGCAGTTCTCGGGAGGCGAGGGAGACCCAGTACTTC. Translated: CASSSREARETQYF. The whole variable domain, remainder taken from reference TRBV7-8 and TRBJ2-5, is GAGVSQSPRYKVAKRGQDVALRCDPISGHVSLFWYQQALGQGPEFLTYFQNEAQLDKSGLPSDRFFAERPEGSVSTLKIQRTQQEDSAVYLCASSSREARETQYFGPGTRLLVL.

The gene calls are TRBV12-1 and TRBJ2-1; the table's D gene call, TRBD2, was not cross checked with the DNA. TRBV12-1 is deemed a pseudogene. This CDR3 is 14 amino acids long. CDR3 sequence reads: CASSFSRRRNEQFF. CDR3 nucleotides: TGTGCCAGCAGCTTTAGCCGGAGACGCAATGAGCAGTTCTTC.

The chain joins TRBV29-1 to TRBJ2-3, with D unclear. The CDR3 has 13 amino acids. Trimming stripped 4 bases from V and 3 bases from J, with 11 bases between. Germline CDR1 and CDR2: SQVTM and ANQGSEA. CDR3 in DNA: TGCAGCGTTGGGGTCAGGCTTACAGATACGCAGTATTTT. It codes for CSVGVRLTDTQYF.

CDR3 region: CASSLGQEVAFF. In DNA form, the CDR3 reads TGCGCCAGCAGCTTGGGGCAGGAGGTAGCTTTCTTT. This chain joins TRBV5-1 and TRBJ1-1, with unresolved D. This CDR3 spans 12 amino acids. Germline V gene sequence: CDR1 SGHRS, CDR2 YFSETQ. V shed 0 bases and J shed 10 bases, with 10 bases lying between them.

V is TRBV27 and J is TRBJ1-3; D call uncertain. The V end lost 5 bases, the J end lost 2 bases, and 13 bases lay between the germline ends. From germline, CDR1 is MNHEY and CDR2 SMNVEV (reference sequence). The CDR3 runs to 15 residues. The DNA for the CDR3 is TGTGCCAGCAGTCCAACCTCAGAAGCTGGAAACACCATATATTTT. Protein: CASSPTSEAGNTIYF.

The genes are TRBV5-1 and TRBJ2-5; no firm D call. V lost 0 bases and J lost 5, with 11 bases in between. The germline CDR1 and CDR2 sequences are SGHRS and YFSETQ. This CDR3 region has 14 residues. CDR3 loop: CASSLGSVGETQYF. The CDR3 DNA sequence: TGCGCCAGCAGCTTGGGGTCGGTCGGGGAGACCCAGTACTTC. Based on the CDR3 plus reference TRBV5-1 and TRBJ2-5, the full variable domain is KAGVTQTPRYLIKTRGQQVTLSCSPISGHRSVSWYQQTPGQGLQFLFEYFSETQRNKGNFPGRFSGRQFSNSRSEMNVSTLELGDSALYLCASSLGSVGETQYFGPGTRLLVL.

The chain is built from TRBV7-3 and TRBJ2-2; 10 bases are a match to TRBD2. Germline V gene sequence: CDR1 SGHTA, CDR2 FQGTGA. V dropped 4 bases and J dropped 5; count of bases not matched to a gene: 7. This CDR3 is built from 16 residues. As DNA, the CDR3 is TGTGCCAGCAGCTCCAGCGGGAGGGTGGGAACCGGGGAGCTGTTTTTT. Translation gives CASSSSGRVGTGELFF.